This T cell receptor (beta chain) emerged from a study of blood T cell repertoires in COVID-19. Sequencing used immunoSEQ multiplex PCR; TCRdb keeps in-frame clones, though not all of them. The sample includes about 200,000 clones, approximately 90% of them seen just once. Sequencing was carried out using peripheral blood. This receptor was identified in a woman in her fifties or sixties with COVID-19, enrolled during active disease.

This CDR3 reads CASSLTPTAGHTEAFF. As DNA, the CDR3 is TGTGCCAGCAGCTTAACCCCGACAGCGGGGCACACTGAAGCTTTCTTT. V is TRBV3-1 (or the pseudogene TRBV3-2) and J is TRBJ1-1; tentatively, D is TRBD1 (5 bases). CDR1 and CDR2 (germline): LGHDT, YNNKEL (reference sequence). This CDR3 is built from 16 residues. V lost 5 bases, J lost 3 bases, and 19 bases lay in between.